This TCR beta chain is from a study of graft-versus-host responses after intestinal transplantation (dated by TCRdb to the early 2020s). About the study as a whole: The transplants that recipients received were multivisceral, liver-intestinal, or isolated intestinal. Every recipient was given anti-thymocyte globulin induction, then maintenance tacrolimus and steroids for 3 to 4 years. Bulk TCR-beta CDR3 sequencing was used to track graft-versus-host and host-versus-graft alloreactive T cell clones in the graft, circulation and bone marrow after intestinal transplantation. To identify alloreactive clones, pre-transplant mixed lymphocyte reaction products were sequenced and compared with unstimulated pre-transplant donor and recipient T cells. Of the 20 to 25 intestinal transplant recipients enrolled in the cohort, one of whom was a retransplant, 3 patients without pretransplant specimens were excluded. A peak of at least 4% donor T cells among recipient peripheral blood mononuclear cells was the definition used for donor T cell macrochimerism. Samples from a few later patients were sequenced in-house on an Illumina MiSeq with MiXCR processing rather than by the commercial service.

Library preparation employed the immunoSEQ multiplex PCR assay. For most patients, genomic DNA was isolated using the Qiagen DNeasy Blood and Tissue Kit and was shipped frozen to Adaptive Biotechnologies for TCR sequencing. For most patients, high-throughput TCR-beta CDR3 sequencing of genomic DNA was performed by Adaptive Biotechnologies. On the study's bioinformatics: Adaptive's ImmunoSEQ software supplied the TCR sequencing data for under 20 patients, while MiXCR and VDJtools were used to process three other patients. To correct CD4 versus CD8 sorting errors, any sequence found in both subsets at a frequency ratio below 5:1 was removed. CDR3 nucleotide sequences shared between donor and recipient were removed because the origin of such sequences could not be assigned. To count as alloreactive, a clone needed at least 2-fold expansion over unstimulated cells and a minimum CFSE-low frequency of 0.002% (template counts) or 0.001% (read counts). Clones were considered mappable if detected in sequenced pre-transplant spleen, lymph node, or MLR CFSE-low populations of the donor or recipient. The cumulative frequency of alloreactive clones was calculated as a percentage of all sequences, weighted by copy number. Held by TCRdb, this immuneACCESS table contains in-frame sequences only and omits some clones. Under half of the omission traces to an unresolved V gene where checked; the cause of the rest is unknown. The DNA gave D and trimming, while V, J and clone size come from that table. For this sample there are approximately 70,000 clones; around 82% appear just once. The ten largest clones add up to 0.39% of the sample.

The time point label, read with the paper, signifies: cells obtained before transplantation from donor or recipient. CD3+CD4+ and CD3+CD8+ populations were FACS-sorted from unstimulated pre-transplant donor and recipient cells taken from spleen or lymph nodes. Results and caveats for the whole study, not just this receptor: Conclusions were limited by the relatively low number and heterogeneity of intestinal transplant patients. Early after transplant, peak levels of circulating GvH clones were associated with declines in HvG clones. GvH clones turned up in recipient bone marrow, with some appearing earlier in ileal mucosa or blood, a pattern consistent with an intestinal mucosal origin. In the allografts of patients with donor T cell macrochimerism, GvH to HvG T cell clonal ratios were high.

The CDR3 numbers 14 residues from cysteine through phenylalanine. The sequence is cut down to CDR3 DNA, 42 bases in frame from base 1. The germline V gene yields SGHAT for CDR1 and FQNNGV for CDR2. Cut back by 4 bases and 3 bases, the V and J ends lie 11 bases apart. Remarks on this clone: Its antigen remains unidentified. There are no base qualities to consult, and no much larger clone falls within one base.

Rearrangement joined TRBV11-2 to TRBJ2-3; the D region possibly corresponds to TRBD2 (5 bases align). The origin of this receptor is a human donor who was the organ donor for an intestinal transplant. Here the sequenced sample was unstimulated CD4+ T cells sorted from spleen or lymph node cells, taken before transplant. The CDR3 is CASSSFPGTDTQYF. In nucleotides, the sequence is TGTGCCAGCAGCTCATTCCCGGGAACAGATACGCAGTATTTT.